What follows are 25 T cell receptor beta chains derived from one specimen sequenced in a study of spatial heterogeneity in lung cancer. A single record per CDR3 protein comes from TCRdb applying MiXCR to the 5' RACE reads. Among 40,000 to 55,000 distinct CDR3 sequences listed, roughly an eighth were seen once. The time point denotes: sample taken at primary tumor resection. Whole RNA obtained from tumor, nontumor lung or frozen PBMC underwent sequencing without sorting. This specimen consisted of PBMCs, obtained at surgery. The receptors derive from a male donor with early-stage non-small cell lung cancer.

This clonotype occurred many times. The chain combines TRBV5-1 with TRBJ1-3; 8 nucleotides align to TRBD1. The CDR3 loop spans 16 amino acids. In germline, CDR1 is SGHRS, CDR2 YFSETQ. Trimming removed 4 bases from V and 0 bases from J; junction bases left unmatched: 6. Here the CDR3 reads CASSGATGASGNTIYF. CDR3 nucleotides: TGCGCCAGCAGCGGAGCGACAGGGGCCTCTGGAAACACCATATATTTT.

This clonotype was seen repeatedly, ten times or more. The chain is built from TRBV25-1 and TRBJ2-7; D gene unclear. Germline-derived CDR1 and CDR2 are MGHDK and SYGVNS. Trimming removed 2 bases at V and 2 bases at J, with 10 bases between. This CDR3 comprises 14 residues. The chain's CDR3 is CASSEGLSTYEQYF. In DNA, the CDR3 is TGTGCCAGCAGTGAAGGCCTATCCACCTACGAGCAGTACTTC.

A few counts support this clonotype. The rearrangement uses TRBV29-1 and TRBJ1-2, with D possibly matching TRBD1 (5 bases). Trimming took off 2 bases at V and 6 bases at J, with 10 bases between the two ends. This CDR3 spans 12 amino acids. Germline-derived CDR1 and CDR2 are SQVTM and ANQGSEA. The CDR3 nucleotides are TGCAGCGTTGAAAAGGGACTGGATGGCTACACCTTC. This encodes CSVEKGLDGYTF.

This clonotype was counted between two and nine times. The chain couples TRBV7-9 to TRBJ2-2; D is uncertain. Per germline, CDR1 SEHNR and CDR2 FQNEAQ (reference sequence). This CDR3 has 13 amino acids. V lost 2 bases and J lost 5, with 6 bases in between. The CDR3 here is CASSLRFTGELFF. The CDR3 nucleotides read TGTGCCAGCAGCTTACGATTTACCGGGGAGCTGTTTTTT.

This clonotype came up many times. The chain employs TRBV27 and TRBJ2-7; 7 nucleotides line up with TRBD2. CDR1 and CDR2 (germline): MNHEY, SMNVEV (reference sequence). V trimming: 4 bases; J trimming: 4 bases; junction bases outside the gene matches: 7. The CDR3 contains 14 residues. CDR3 nucleotide sequence: TGTGCCAGCAGTTACCTCGCGGGGGAATACGAGCAGTACTTC. Translated, it gives CASSYLAGEYEQYF.

In this sample, this clonotype turned up a few times. This rearrangement joins TRBV29-1 to TRBJ2-1; 11 nucleotides agree with TRBD2. Trimming at V came to 7 bases and at J to 2 bases, leaving 7 bases not matched to a gene. The germline V gene encodes CDR1 SQVTM and CDR2 ANQGSEA. There are 15 residues in the CDR3. CDR3 protein: CSASSGRATYNEQFF. The DNA for the CDR3 is TGCAGCGCCAGTAGCGGGAGGGCCACCTACAATGAGCAGTTCTTC.

The rearrangement links TRBV6-1 to TRBJ2-3; D gene uncertain. V shed 9 bases and J shed 1 base, with 14 bases lying between them. The CDR3 consists of 14 residues. The germline V gene encodes CDR1 MNHNS and CDR2 SASEGT. CDR3 sequence (DNA): TGTGCCAGTACGGACGCTCCTGGCACAGATACGCAGTATTTT. It codes for CASTDAPGTDTQYF.

This clonotype was observed a few times. The CDR3 reads CASGGQVGQLYGYTF. The CDR3 DNA reads TGTGCCAGCGGGGGCCAGGTTGGACAGCTCTATGGCTACACCTTC. The V and J genes are TRBV4-2 and TRBJ1-2, with D perhaps TRBD1 (6 bases). The CDR3 runs 15 residues. Trimming removed 8 bases from V and 4 bases from J, with 20 bases in between. Germline V CDR1 and CDR2: LGHNA, YNFKEQ.

The chain joins TRBV9 to TRBJ2-7; tentatively, D is TRBD2 (5 bases). V lost 4 bases, J lost 3 bases, and 14 bases lay in between. The V gene's germline CDR1 is SGDLS and CDR2 YYNGEE. The CDR3 runs to 14 residues. CDR3 region: CASSFRDSNYEQYF. The CDR3 DNA reads as TGTGCCAGCAGCTTCCGGGATTCAAACTACGAGCAGTACTTC.

This rearrangement joins TRBV27 to TRBJ1-4, with a possible D match to TRBD1 (5 bases). The V end lost 0 bases, the J end lost 16 bases, and 15 bases lay between the germline ends. Germline loops: CDR1 MNHEY, CDR2 SMNVEV (reference sequence). CDR3 size: 13 residues. The CDR3 reads CASSLSPSGPEFF. The CDR3 DNA follows: TGTGCCAGCAGTTTATCCCCCTCGGGGCCTGAGTTTTTT.

The table lists this clonotype with a few counts. The chain uses TRBV4-1 and TRBJ2-3, with 11 bases identical to TRBD1. Germline CDR1 and CDR2: MGHRA and YSYEKL. With 4 bases clipped from V and 6 bases from J, the junction kept 15 bases outside the gene matches. This CDR3 spans 18 amino acids. CDR3 loop: CASSPIFRGQGAKDTQYF. CDR3 bases: TGCGCCAGCAGCCCCATCTTTAGAGGACAGGGGGCGAAGGATACGCAGTATTTT.

This clonotype has a count of ten or more. V and J are TRBV6-1 and TRBJ1-5; the match to TRBD1 covers 7 bases. The CDR3 loop spans 13 amino acids. The ends lost 5 bases at V and 5 bases at J; junction bases unmatched: 3. Looked up from germline, CDR1 is MNHNS and CDR2 is SASEGT. This chain's CDR3 is CASSPDRDQPQHF. The CDR3 nucleotides read TGTGCCAGCAGTCCAGACAGGGATCAGCCCCAGCATTTT.

On this clonotype: It may be a read error: a sequence one base away is much more abundant. The CDR3 sequence: CASSQDAGSYGFTF. DNA for the CDR3: TGTGCCAGCAGCCAAGACGCAGGCTCCTATGGCTTCACCTTC. The rearrangement links TRBV3-1 to TRBJ1-2, with D uncertain. The CDR3 is 14 amino acids. Germline-derived CDR1 and CDR2 are LGHDT and YNNKEL (reference sequence).

V is TRBV10-3 and J is TRBJ1-2; 9 nucleotides align to TRBD1. The CDR3 is 17 amino acids. Losses at the gene ends were 0 bases for V and 4 bases for J; bases not matched to a gene: 9. Germline CDR1 and CDR2: ENHRY and SYGVKD. CDR3 region: CAISESGTGIVSYGYTF. The CDR3 nucleotides read TGTGCCATCAGTGAGTCTGGGACAGGGATTGTTAGCTATGGCTACACCTTC.

The rearrangement links TRBV6-5 to TRBJ2-7; weak D call: TRBD1 (6 bases). CDR1 and CDR2 (germline): MNHEY, SVGAGI. Trimming stripped 0 bases from V and 2 bases from J, with 11 bases between. The CDR3 extends over 15 amino acids. The CDR3 region has the DNA TGTGCCAGCAGTTACTCACAGGGTTTAGCCTACGAGCAGTACTTC. It yields the protein CASSYSQGLAYEQYF.

This clonotype was seen more than once but under ten times. This chain joins TRBV9 and TRBJ2-7, with D unclear. There are 13 residues in the CDR3. Germline CDR1 SGDLS, CDR2 YYNGEE. Deletions cut 0 bases from V and 1 base from J, with 5 bases between. The CDR3 here is CASSVGNSYEQYF. DNA for the CDR3: TGTGCCAGCAGCGTAGGGAATTCCTACGAGCAGTACTTC. The full variable domain, its missing parts supplied by reference TRBV9 and TRBJ2-7, is DSGVTQTPKHLITATGQRVTLRCSPRSGDLSVYWYQQSLDQGLQFLIQYYNGEERAKGNILERFSAQQFPDLHSELNLSSLELGDSALYFCASSVGNSYEQYFGPGTRLTVT.

The chain links TRBV6-5 to TRBJ2-7; possible D gene TRBD1, 6 bases. CDR1 and CDR2 (germline): MNHEY, SVGAGI. CDR3 size: 14 residues. V shed 0 bases and J shed 4 bases, with 10 bases lying between them. The CDR3 region has the DNA TGTGCCAGCAGTTACTCGGGACAAGATTACGAGCAGTACTTC. Its translation: CASSYSGQDYEQYF.

This clonotype was seen only a few times. The V call is TRBV7-3, the J call TRBJ2-1; 11 bases fit TRBD2. V gave up 5 bases and J gave up 9 bases; unmatched junction bases: 12. CDR1 SGHTA and CDR2 FQGTGA come from the germline V gene. The CDR3 sequence is 16 residues long. DNA for the CDR3: TGTGCCAGCAGCCCGCACCTTATAGCGGGAGGGGGTGAGCAGTTCTTC. This translates into CASSPHLIAGGGEQFF.

This clonotype was observed many times. V and J are TRBV29-1 and TRBJ2-2; 9 bases align to TRBD1. The CDR3 loop spans 14 amino acids. V lost 3 bases to trimming and J lost 4 bases; unmatched junction nucleotides: 3. CDR1 is SQVTM and CDR2 is ANQGSEA in the germline V gene. CDR3 coding DNA: TGCAGCGTTGAGCACAGGGGGCCCACCGGGGAGCTGTTTTTT. Encoded protein: CSVEHRGPTGELFF.

At least ten counts were recorded for this clonotype. For the CDR3, the DNA is TGTGCCAGCAGCCCCAGGGCCCCAGGTGGCTACACCTTC. Translation: CASSPRAPGGYTF. The chain uses TRBV7-9 and TRBJ1-2; perhaps TRBD1 as D (5 bases). This CDR3 region has 13 residues. Per the germline V gene, CDR1 is SEHNR and CDR2 is FQNEAQ (reference sequence). V lost 5 bases to trimming and J lost 7 bases, with 14 bases between them. The full variable domain, rest sourced from reference TRBV7-9 and TRBJ1-2, is DTGVSQNPRHKITKRGQNVTFRCDPISEHNRLYWYRQTLGQGPEFLTYFQNEAQLEKSRLLSDRFSAERPKGSFSTLEIQRTEQGDSAMYLCASSPRAPGGYTFGSGTRLTVV.

The chain couples TRBV4-3 to TRBJ2-5, with D possibly being TRBD1 (6 bases). The V end was cut by 0 bases, the J end by 2 bases, with 13 bases between. The germline CDR1 and CDR2 sequences are LGHNA and YSLEER. This CDR3 contains 16 residues. Written as DNA, the CDR3 is TGCGCCAGCAGCCAAGATCTTTGGACAGTTCAAGAGACCCAGTACTTC. Translating it yields CASSQDLWTVQETQYF.

CDR3 loop: CASRFAGELFF. Here the CDR3 DNA reads TGTGCCAGCAGGTTCGCCGGGGAGCTGTTTTTT. The V gene is TRBV6-2 or TRBV6-3, the J gene TRBJ2-2; D gene uncertain. Looked up from germline, CDR1 is MNHEY and CDR2 is SVGEGT. Trimming shortened V by 6 bases and J by 6 bases, and 5 bases separated the two germline ends. The CDR3 is 11 residues long.

This chain joins TRBV6-1 and TRBJ1-1; TRBD1 agrees at 9 bases. Germline lookup yields CDR1 MNHNS and CDR2 SASEGT. This CDR3 spans 15 amino acids. V lost 5 bases, J lost 4 bases, and 8 bases stayed unmatched. The CDR3: CASSLRTGVGTEAFF. Here the CDR3 DNA reads TGTGCCAGCAGTCTACGGACAGGGGTAGGCACTGAAGCTTTCTTT.

The chain has TRBV5-4 and TRBJ2-2; 7 nucleotides line up with TRBD1. The germline CDR1 and CDR2 sequences are SGHNT and YYREEE (reference sequence). The CDR3 contains 14 residues. Unmatched junction bases numbered 7, after V lost 5 bases and J lost 6 bases. The CDR3 is CASRDPTGAGELFF. The CDR3 bases are TGTGCCAGCAGAGACCCTACAGGGGCCGGGGAGCTGTTTTTT.

The sample holds a few counts of this clonotype. The chain carries TRBV4-3 and TRBJ2-3, with 8 bases identical to TRBD2. The CDR3 contains 17 residues. The germline V gene has CDR1 LGHNA and CDR2 YSLEER. V lost 1 base, J lost 4 bases, and 10 bases stayed unmatched. CDR3 in DNA: TGCGCCAGCAGCCAAGCCCCAAGCGGGAGTCCCGCAGATACGCAGTATTTT. It translates to CASSQAPSGSPADTQYF.